This is a list of T cell receptor beta chains from one sample in a study of T cells in narcolepsy. This table comes from immunoSEQ multiplex PCR, and its TCRdb copy is limited to in-frame clones, with some not included. This table holds about 31,000 clones, around 80% found once. Source material: CD45RA- memory CD4+ T cells from PBMCs. These receptors originate from a human donor with narcolepsy. The CDR3 runs from the conserved cysteine through the conserved F or W. A D gene is named only where the DNA matches it firmly. Expanded clones get a size class; other rows say once, few or many, or leave the size out.

clone size,V gene,D gene,J gene,CDR3 protein,CDR3 DNA
.,TRBV6-4,.,TRBJ2-7,CASSPRGGAEKQYF,TGTGCCAGCAGTCCCCGAGGGGGGGCAGAGAAGCAGTACTTC
few,TRBV19,.,TRBJ1-2,CASSTNYGYTF,TGTGCCAGTAGTACTAACTATGGCTACACCTTC
once,TRBV5-4,TRBD1,TRBJ2-2,CASSPWTGVTGELFF,TGTGCCAGCAGCCCCTGGACAGGGGTCACCGGGGAGCTGTTTTTT
.,TRBV7-2,.,TRBJ1-3,CASSSAQLRSGNTIYF,TGTGCCAGCAGCTCCGCACAGCTGCGCTCTGGAAACACCATATATTTT
.,TRBV6-1,TRBD1,TRBJ2-1,CASRDRGSSYNEQFF,TGTGCCAGCAGGGACAGGGGCAGCTCCTACAATGAGCAGTTCTTC
.,TRBV18,TRBD1,TRBJ2-1,CASSPWAGQGAYNEQFF,TGTGCCAGCTCACCATGGGCCGGGCAGGGGGCCTACAATGAGCAGTTCTTC
.,TRBV11-2,TRBD2,TRBJ2-1,CASSLDLPGLAGREQFF,TGTGCCAGCAGCTTAGATCTCCCGGGACTAGCGGGACGTGAGCAGTTCTTC
.,TRBV6-5,.,TRBJ1-4,CASGQNLGEKLFF,TGTGCCAGTGGACAGAATTTAGGTGAAAAACTGTTTTTT
.,TRBV6-4,.,TRBJ2-3,CASSDSQGTTQYF,TGTGCCAGCAGTGACTCGCAGGGAACCACGCAGTATTTT
.,TRBV19,TRBD1,TRBJ1-1,CASSMGGTGAEAFF,TGTGCCAGTAGTATGGGAGGGACAGGGGCTGAAGCTTTCTTT
.,TRBV11-2,.,TRBJ2-4,CASSLDPTKNIQYF,TGTGCCAGCAGCTTAGATCCGACCAAAAACATTCAGTACTTC
medium-sized,TRBV2,.,TRBJ1-1,CASIFFYGQDEAFF,TGTGCCAGCATATTTTTCTACGGGCAAGATGAAGCTTTCTTT
.,TRBV18,TRBD1,TRBJ2-1,CASSLTGTGVVNEQFF,TGTGCCAGCTCCCTCACCGGGACAGGGGTCGTCAATGAGCAGTTCTTC
.,TRBV5-1,TRBD1,TRBJ1-2,CASSLQTGGAKYGYTF,TGCGCCAGCAGCTTGCAAACAGGGGGCGCGAAGTATGGCTACACCTTC
once,TRBV5-4,TRBD2,TRBJ2-2,CASSFGLAGGAGELFF,TGTGCCAGCAGCTTCGGACTAGCGGGGGGAGCCGGGGAGCTGTTTTTT
.,TRBV7-3,.,TRBJ2-3,CASSFQGGTDTQYF,TGTGCCAGCAGCTTTCAGGGGGGAACAGATACGCAGTATTTT
.,TRBV30,.,TRBJ1-2,CAWRSAPAGYGYTF,TGTGCCTGGAGATCCGCGCCGGCGGGCTATGGCTACACCTTC
.,TRBV5-1,TRBD1,TRBJ2-7,CASSSPGQAYEQYF,TGCGCCAGCAGCTCCCCGGGACAGGCCTACGAGCAGTACTTC
once,TRBV9,.,TRBJ1-5,CASSVEGNSNQPQHF,TGTGCCAGCAGCGTAGAGGGGAATAGCAATCAGCCCCAGCATTTT
.,TRBV19,.,TRBJ2-2,CASSTQGKLNTGELFF,TGTGCCAGTAGTACCCAGGGTAAACTTAACACCGGGGAGCTGTTTTTT
.,TRBV28,.,TRBJ1-1,CASSLFQGEAFF,TGTGCCAGCAGTTTATTCCAGGGGGAAGCTTTCTTT
.,TRBV5-8,.,TRBJ2-2,CASSASGHLTGELFF,TGTGCCAGCAGCGCCTCGGGACACCTCACCGGGGAGCTGTTTTTT
once,TRBV6-5,.,TRBJ1-1,CASSYQGRLNTEAFF,TGTGCCAGCAGTTACCAGGGCCGACTGAACACTGAAGCTTTCTTT
.,TRBV19,TRBD1,TRBJ1-2,CASRDRGRGYTF,TGTGCCAGTAGAGACAGGGGTAGAGGCTACACCTTC
.,TRBV10-3,.,TRBJ2-5,CAISYSPGETQYF,TGTGCCATCAGCTATTCTCCGGGGGAGACCCAGTACTTC
.,TRBV29-1,.,TRBJ1-1,CSVAGEPVLMNTEAFF,TGCAGCGTTGCAGGCGAGCCAGTCCTCATGAACACTGAAGCTTTCTTT
.,TRBV5-1,TRBD2,TRBJ2-5,CATREASGLDSGETQYF,TGCGCCACCCGGGAGGCTAGCGGGCTCGATAGTGGGGAGACCCAGTACTTC
few,TRBV2,.,TRBJ2-5,CASSKPKGGETQYF,TGTGCCAGCAGTAAACCTAAGGGGGGAGAGACCCAGTACTTC
once,TRBV5-1,.,TRBJ1-2,CASSPSGAFGGYTF,TGCGCCAGCAGCCCAAGCGGGGCGTTTGGTGGCTACACCTTC
once,TRBV5-1,.,TRBJ2-1,CASSLDPQYNEQFF,TGCGCCAGCAGCTTGGATCCCCAATACAATGAGCAGTTCTTC
.,TRBV7-3,.,TRBJ2-7,CASSVIAAPYEQYF,TGTGCCAGCAGCGTCATAGCGGCCCCCTACGAGCAGTACTTC
.,TRBV5-1,TRBD2,TRBJ2-3,CASRMQRGGTDTQYF,TGCGCCAGCAGGATGCAGCGGGGGGGCACAGATACGCAGTATTTT
.,TRBV6-5,.,TRBJ2-1,CASRKTRTSYNEQFF,TGTGCCAGCAGGAAAACGCGGACGTCCTACAATGAGCAGTTCTTC
.,TRBV7-3,TRBD2,TRBJ2-3,CASSGAGGPDTQYF,TGTGCCAGCAGTGGAGCGGGGGGGCCAGATACGCAGTATTTT
.,TRBV2,TRBD1,TRBJ2-2,CASSGQVSGELFF,TGTGCCAGCTCGGGACAGGTGTCCGGGGAGCTGTTTTTT
.,TRBV29-1,.,TRBJ2-7,CSVGVEILPTTNYEQYF,TGCAGCGTTGGGGTGGAGATCCTGCCCACTACGAACTACGAGCAGTACTTC
.,TRBV6-6,.,TRBJ2-7,CASSSPDRGGGYEQYF,TGTGCCAGCAGCTCGCCCGATCGCGGAGGAGGGTACGAGCAGTACTTC